The T cell receptor (beta chain) under discussion was sequenced for a study of technical replicates of blood from several donors. Data came from immunoSEQ multiplex PCR; TCRdb stores just in-frame clones and leaves some out. Of around 76,000 clones listed, around nine tenths are singletons. The CDR3 loop spans 15 amino acids. Germline values: CDR1 SGHRS, CDR2 YFSETQ. V dropped 4 bases and J dropped 0 bases, with 12 bases sitting between them. The receptor was isolated from a human donor in good health. V gene TRBV5-1 combines with J gene TRBJ2-3, with a tentative D call TRBD2 (5 bases). Sequencing was done on a sample of T cells isolated from PBMCs. The DNA of the CDR3 is TGCGCCAGCAGCATAGGACTCACTAGCACAGATACGCAGTATTTT. Translation: CASSIGLTSTDTQYF.